This TCR beta chain was identified during a study of shared clonotypes between healthy human individuals. TCRdb's table, derived via immunoSEQ multiplex PCR, lists solely in-frame clones and lacks some. The sample has roughly 2.4 million clones, around 95% seen once. Every contributor of samples was a Caucasian grown-up residing in Nashville, Tennessee. The CDR3 length is 17 residues. Germline trimming cut 2 bases from V and 8 bases from J; bases unmatched to any gene: 11. CDR1 is SGHVS, CDR2 FQNEAQ, per germline. A note on this clone: Antigen: not known.

Study-level results: Unshared clonotypes carried lower generation probabilities than those common to all four donors. Large sequencing depth failed to make sorted-subset sequencing complete, rarefaction showed.

Material: naive CD4+ T cells sorted from blood. The subset denotes: CD45RA+ positively selected. The chain has TRBV7-8 and TRBJ1-4; 10 bases are shared with TRBD1. This sequence originates from a man aged 18 to 29 in good health. This chain's CDR3 is CASSLRPGTGVGEKLFF. In DNA, the CDR3 is TGTGCCAGCAGCTTAAGGCCAGGGACAGGGGTGGGCGAAAAACTGTTTTTT.